The 21 T cell receptor beta chains below were found in one sample sequenced in a study of T cells in Graves' hyperthyroidism and ophthalmopathy (dated by TCRdb to between 2018 and 2021). The library was built by means of multiplex PCR. This sample was sequenced with an Illumina HiSeq 2000. TCR beta CDR3 regions were amplified from RNA transcripts. The TCR CDR3 was subjected to a first round of RT-PCR using the HTBI primer set and the Qiagen OneStep RT-PCR kit. TCRdb itself trimmed the public reads at Q25 with fastp, ran MiXCR and retained productive beta chains. Here each entry gathers all rows of one CDR3 protein and keeps the most common genes and DNA. The table for this sample lists 450,000 to 600,000 distinct CDR3 sequences; 20% of them were counted only once. Of the sample, 47% falls within the top ten clones. The sequencing input was blood. These receptors all stem from a middle-aged man with Graves' ophthalmopathy.

This clonotype occurred a few times. The chain combines TRBV27 with TRBJ1-2, with TRBD1 as a possible D gene (6 bases). Trimming left V 2 bases short and J 4 bases short, with 14 bases between. Germline V gene lookup returns CDR1 MNHEY and CDR2 SMNVEV (reference sequence). CDR3 length equals 15 residues. The CDR3 region has the DNA TGTGCCAGCAGTTTAAATCCCCAGGGGAGCTATGGCTACACCTTC. Its translation is CASSLNPQGSYGYTF.

The V and J genes are TRBV6-5 and TRBJ1-4; D unresolved. The germline CDR1 and CDR2 sequences are MNHEY and SVGAGI. This CDR3 is built from 14 residues. With 0 bases removed from V and 16 bases from J, the gap between germline ends came to 18 bases. This chain's CDR3 is CASSYSIGPHETFF. The CDR3 DNA follows: TGTGCCAGCAGTTACTCGATAGGACCTCATGAGACGTTTTTT.

The CDR3 nucleotides are TGTGCCAGCAGCCAAGAGGGCGGAACTAGCTACGAGCAGTACTTC. Translating gives CASSQEGGTSYEQYF. This rearrangement joins TRBV3-1 to TRBJ2-7; D is perhaps TRBD2 (5 bases). CDR1 is LGHDT and CDR2 is YNNKEL in the germline V gene (reference sequence). V dropped 0 bases and J dropped 3 bases, with 12 bases sitting between them. The CDR3 is made up of 15 amino acids.

At least ten counts were recorded for this clonotype. The V and J genes are TRBV6-2 or TRBV6-3 and TRBJ1-5; D is unclear. CDR1 and CDR2 (germline): MNHEY, SVGEGT. V dropped 2 bases and J dropped 6 bases, with 5 bases sitting between them. The CDR3 sequence is 12 residues long. In DNA, the CDR3 is TGTGCCAGCAGTTACGGTGGTCAGCCCCAGCATTTT. Translating it yields CASSYGGQPQHF.

The J gene is TRBJ2-7, the V gene TRBV10-3, with 10 bases fitting TRBD2. CDR1 and CDR2 from the germline V gene are ENHRY and SYGVKD. Trimming cost V 11 bases and J 0 bases; bases outside gene matches: 7. The CDR3 runs 14 residues. CDR3 coding DNA: TGTGCCTCCGGGACTAGCGAGAGCTCCTACGAGCAGTACTTC. This encodes CASGTSESSYEQYF.

This clonotype was counted between two and nine times. This chain joins TRBV6-1 and TRBJ1-3; D is possibly TRBD1 (5 bases). CDR1 and CDR2 from the germline V gene are MNHNS and SASEGT. Deletions cut 4 bases from V and 0 bases from J, with 10 bases between. The CDR3 runs to 15 residues. CDR3 DNA: TGTGCCAGCAGTGTGACAGTGAACTCTGGAAACACCATATATTTT. Translation: CASSVTVNSGNTIYF.

This clonotype was seen a few times. CDR3 sequence: CASSAFNRGAGELFF. The CDR3 nucleotides are TGCGCCAGCAGTGCTTTTAACAGGGGAGCCGGGGAGCTGTTTTTT. The chain has TRBV10-1 and TRBJ2-2, with TRBD1 identical over 7 bases. This CDR3 region has 15 residues. CDR1 is WNHNN and CDR2 is SYGVQD in the germline V gene (reference sequence). The ends lost 4 bases at V and 6 bases at J; junction bases unmatched: 8.

This chain uses TRBV7-9 with TRBJ2-7, with unresolved D. This CDR3 is built from 11 residues. Between the trimmed V and J ends, which lost 7 bases and 7 bases, there was a span of 11 bases. Germline V gives CDR1 SEHNR, CDR2 FQNEAQ (reference sequence). The CDR3 sequence: CASTDLGEQYF. CDR3 in DNA: TGTGCCAGCACCGATCTGGGGGAGCAGTACTTC.

The chain links TRBV4-1 to TRBJ2-6; D remains ambiguous. In germline, CDR1 is MGHRA, CDR2 YSYEKL. This CDR3 comprises 18 residues. Between the trimmed V and J ends, which lost 0 bases and 2 bases, there was a span of 14 bases. CDR3 sequence (DNA): TGCGCCAGCAGCCAAGATTCGTTTCTCGGTGCTGGGGCCAACGTCCTGACTTTC. The encoded protein is CASSQDSFLGAGANVLTF.

This clonotype was recorded at least ten times. The chain joins TRBV10-3 to TRBJ1-5; 8 bases align to TRBD1. Looked up from germline, CDR1 is ENHRY and CDR2 is SYGVKD. Losses at the gene ends were 6 bases for V and 1 base for J; bases not matched to a gene: 5. This CDR3 is 15 amino acids long. The CDR3 protein is CAISSGQGSNQPQHF. In DNA, the CDR3 is TGTGCCATCAGCTCAGGACAGGGCAGCAATCAGCCCCAGCATTTT.

This clonotype was counted between two and nine times. The V gene is TRBV6-1, the J gene TRBJ1-2, with 8 bases identical to TRBD1. The V and J ends lost 8 bases and 9 bases, in that order; junction bases with no gene match: 8. CDR1 is MNHNS and CDR2 is SASEGT in the germline V gene. The CDR3 is made up of 12 amino acids. DNA for the CDR3: TGTGCCAGCGTTAACCGACAGGGGAGCTACACCTTC. It yields the protein CASVNRQGSYTF.

J is TRBJ1-6 and V is TRBV19, with unresolved D. The V gene lost 3 bases and the J gene lost 9 bases, with 24 bases spanning the gap. Germline V CDR1 and CDR2: LNHDA, SQIVND (reference sequence). The CDR3 covers 18 residues. CDR3 sequence: CASSMVRIGPTSSSPLHF. Written as DNA, the CDR3 is TGTGCCAGTAGTATGGTCAGAATAGGCCCGACGTCTAGTTCACCCCTCCACTTT.

This clonotype was found a few times. The chain is built from TRBV6-1 and TRBJ2-7; D unclear. V was shortened by 7 bases and J by 6 bases, with 16 bases between the two germline ends. This CDR3 spans 13 amino acids. CDR1 and CDR2 from the germline V gene are MNHNS and SASEGT. The CDR3 spells CASTRALSREQYF. In DNA form, the CDR3 reads TGTGCCAGCACCCGGGCCCTTTCCCGCGAGCAGTACTTC.

This clonotype was recorded a few times. The chain recombines TRBV20-1 with TRBJ2-5; tentatively, D is TRBD1 (5 bases). The CDR3 has 12 amino acids. From germline, CDR1 is DFQATT and CDR2 SNEGSKA (reference sequence). V lost 3 bases to trimming and J lost 2 bases, with 7 bases between them. The CDR3 protein is CSARTVQETQYF. In nucleotides, the CDR3 is TGCAGTGCTAGGACAGTACAAGAGACCCAGTACTTC.

The chain is built from TRBV6-1 and TRBJ1-1, with D tentatively TRBD1 (5 bases). The CDR3 runs to 13 residues. Germline assignment: CDR1 MNHNS and CDR2 SASEGT. V was clipped by 1 base and J by 11 bases, with 14 bases between them. The CDR3, as DNA: TGTGCCAGCAGTGAAGTGGGACTCGGTATGGCTTTCTTT. Protein sequence: CASSEVGLGMAFF.

The chain joins TRBV5-1 to TRBJ1-3; D not resolved. Per germline, CDR1 SGHRS and CDR2 YFSETQ. This CDR3 region has 15 residues. V lost 5 bases, J lost 5 bases, and 17 bases lay in between. The CDR3 coding sequence is TGCGCCAGCAGTTCTTTAGGAGAGCGCAGAAACACCATATATTTT. Its protein is CASSSLGERRNTIYF.

This clonotype was seen at least ten times. This chain joins TRBV2 and TRBJ1-2; D is uncertain. V was shortened by 10 bases and J by 4 bases, with 16 bases between the two germline ends. This CDR3 has 13 residues. CDR1 SNHLY and CDR2 FYNNEI come from the germline V gene. Written as DNA, the CDR3 is TGTGCCACCCCAGGCCGGGAGGTCTATGGCTACACCTTC. Protein product: CATPGREVYGYTF.

As to this clonotype: This may be a read error, as it is one base from a much larger clone. The V and J genes are TRBV30 and TRBJ2-2; 9 bases fit TRBD2. Germline-derived CDR1 and CDR2 are GTSNPN and SVGIG (reference sequence). The CDR3 runs to 16 residues. CDR3 loop: CAFNAGAGGHTGELVF. Here the CDR3 DNA reads TGTGCTTTTAATGCCGGGGCGGGGGGGCACACCGGGGAGCTGGTTTTT.

V gene TRBV7-2 combines with J gene TRBJ1-1, with D possibly matching TRBD1 (6 bases). Germline V gene data show CDR1 as SGHTA and CDR2 as FQGNSA. CDR3 length: 13 residues. With 5 bases removed from V and 11 bases from J, the gap between germline ends came to 18 bases. The CDR3 nucleotides are TGTGCCAGCAGCCCGATGGGGGCGTGGAGGGCTTTCTTT. Amino acids: CASSPMGAWRAFF. The full variable domain, with the rest looked up from reference TRBV7-2 and TRBJ1-1, is GAGVSQSPSNKVTEKGKDVELRCDPISGHTALYWYRQSLGQGLEFLIYFQGNSAPDKSGLPSDRFSAERTGGSVSTLTIQRTQQEDSAVYLCASSPMGAWRAFFGQGTRLTVV.

Only a few counts were recorded for this clonotype. V and J are TRBV28 and TRBJ1-5; D is ambiguous. The CDR3 contains 14 residues. V lost 8 bases and J lost 4, with 15 bases in between. Germline V gene sequence: CDR1 MDHEN, CDR2 SYDVKM. CDR3 nucleotides: TGTGCCAGCCGACGCCAAGGACGAAATCAGCCCCAGCATTTT. Encoded protein: CASRRQGRNQPQHF.

CDR3 sequence: CASSPTPRTGAYGYTF. Written as DNA, the CDR3 is TGTGCCAGCAGCCCCACGCCCAGGACAGGGGCCTATGGCTACACCTTC. This chain links TRBV7-3 with TRBJ1-2, with TRBD1 identical over 9 bases. Trimming cost V 5 bases and J 4 bases; bases outside gene matches: 11. In germline, CDR1 is SGHTA, CDR2 FQGTGA. The CDR3 length is 16 residues.